The clone carrying this T cell receptor beta chain was counted a few times. Its antigen remains unknown. Deletions cut 7 bases from V and 2 bases from J, with 12 bases between. Germline V gene sequence: CDR1 MNHEY, CDR2 SVGEGT. CDR3 length: 13 amino acids. The sample comes from a study of T-cell memory formation after mild COVID-19. The overall study: For the most part, TCR clusters were specific to one donor.

The authors produced TCR alpha and TCR beta cDNA libraries with sample barcodes and UMIs by 5'RACE using constant-segment primers. In TCRdb, the 5' RACE reads were re-called with MiXCR into one record per CDR3 protein. The table shows fewer than 400,000 distinct CDR3 sequences, with approximately 15% occurring only once. The study, taken as a whole, reports: Whether second-wave clones peaking at day 37 were SARS-CoV-2 specific went unconfirmed. CD4+ contracting clones were found mainly in CM and EM, and CD8+ ones in EMRA.

This clonotype originated in a man younger than 35 who had mild COVID-19 (a few samples of this study predate the infection). Cell type and time point are not known. V is TRBV6-2 or TRBV6-3 and J is TRBJ2-7, with D possibly matching TRBD1 (5 bases). Sequences were obtained from PBMCs or a T cell subset sorted from them (not recorded which). CDR3 protein: CASKNRFAYEQYF. Written as DNA, the CDR3 is TGTGCCAGCAAAAACAGGTTCGCCTACGAGCAGTACTTC.